This T cell receptor (beta chain) was sequenced for a study of patients and donors after allogeneic stem cell transplantation. This clonotype was seen a single time. Each CDR3 protein is one row after TCRdb ran MiXCR on the RT-PCR reads. This table has around 200,000 distinct CDR3 sequences, 38% appearing once. Germline V gives CDR1 MGHDK, CDR2 SYGVNS. CDR3 length equals 18 residues. Trimming cost V 2 bases and J 10 bases, with 24 bases left between them. Material for sequencing was blood, either unsorted or a sorted T cell fraction (not recorded which). The V call is TRBV25-1, the J call TRBJ1-6; tentatively, D is TRBD1 (5 bases). This receptor was identified in a human donor who was either an allogeneic HSCT recipient or a stem cell or donor lymphocyte infusion donor (not recorded which). It is not recorded whose cells these are; they may come from a transplant donor. The CDR3 region is CASSEGGTREIKWSPLHF. CDR3 sequence (DNA): TGTGCCAGCAGTGAAGGTGGGACCAGAGAAATAAAGTGGTCACCCCTCCACTTT.